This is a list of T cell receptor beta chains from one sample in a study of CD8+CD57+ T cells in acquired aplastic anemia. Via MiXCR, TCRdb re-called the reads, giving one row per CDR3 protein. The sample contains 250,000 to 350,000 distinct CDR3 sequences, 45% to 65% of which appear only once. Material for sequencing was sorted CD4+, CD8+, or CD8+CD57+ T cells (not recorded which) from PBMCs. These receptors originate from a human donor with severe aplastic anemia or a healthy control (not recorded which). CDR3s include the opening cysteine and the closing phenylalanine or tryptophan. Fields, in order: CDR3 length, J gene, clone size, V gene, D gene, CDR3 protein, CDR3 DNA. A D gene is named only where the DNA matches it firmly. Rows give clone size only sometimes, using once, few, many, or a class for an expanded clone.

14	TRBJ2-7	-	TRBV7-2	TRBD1	CASSFSQTGAEQYF	TGTGCCAGCAGCTTTAGTCAGACAGGGGCCGAGCAGTACTTC
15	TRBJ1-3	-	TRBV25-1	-	CASSDGPNSGNTIYF	TGTGCCAGCAGTGACGGACCGAACTCTGGAAACACCATATATTTT
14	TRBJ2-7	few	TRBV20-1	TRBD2	CSADLSGGANEQYF	TGCAGTGCTGACCTTAGCGGGGGGGCCAACGAGCAGTACTTC
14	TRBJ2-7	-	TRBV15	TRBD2	CTTQGGGGPYEQYF	TGTACCACCCAGGGTGGCGGGGGGCCCTACGAGCAGTACTTC
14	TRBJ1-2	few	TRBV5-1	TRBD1	CASSVTGSNYGYTF	TGCGCCAGCAGCGTGACAGGGAGCAACTATGGCTACACCTTC
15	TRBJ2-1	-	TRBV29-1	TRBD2	CSARTSGSPGDEQFF	TGCAGCGCTAGGACTAGCGGGAGTCCGGGCGATGAGCAGTTCTTC
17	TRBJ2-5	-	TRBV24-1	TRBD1	CATSDTVDRGPTGAQYF	TGTGCCACCAGTGATACCGTTGACAGGGGCCCGACCGGGGCCCAGTACTTC
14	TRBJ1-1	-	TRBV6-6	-	CASGIQGPSTEAFF	TGTGCCAGCGGGATACAGGGTCCGTCCACTGAAGCTTTCTTT
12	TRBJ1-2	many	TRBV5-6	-	CASSLMTAGYTF	TGTGCCAGCAGCTTAATGACAGCTGGCTACACCTTC
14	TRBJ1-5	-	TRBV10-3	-	CAIWGLLFNQPQHF	TGTGCCATCTGGGGTCTTCTCTTTAATCAGCCCCAGCATTTT
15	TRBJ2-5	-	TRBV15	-	CATSRDARIQETQYF	TGTGCCACCAGCAGAGATGCCAGGATCCAAGAGACCCAGTACTTC
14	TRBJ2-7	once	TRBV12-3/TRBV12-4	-	CASSFGTEAYEQYF	TGTGCCAGCAGTTTCGGGACGGAAGCCTACGAGCAGTACTTC
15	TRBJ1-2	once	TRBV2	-	CASRKTGTLIYGYTF	TGTGCCAGCAGAAAGACAGGAACTCTGATCTATGGCTACACCTTC
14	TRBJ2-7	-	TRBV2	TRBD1	CASRGDRGPYEQYF	TGTGCGAGTCGGGGGGACAGGGGTCCCTACGAGCAGTACTTC
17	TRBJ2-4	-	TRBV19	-	CASSMGRGHFDKNIRYF	TGTGCCAGTAGTATGGGGAGGGGGCATTTCGACAAAAACATTCGGTACTTC
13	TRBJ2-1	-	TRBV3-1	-	CASSQDPGGEQFF	TGTGCCAGCAGCCAAGATCCCGGAGGTGAGCAGTTCTTC
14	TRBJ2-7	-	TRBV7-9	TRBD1	CASSFKGALDEQYF	TGTGCCAGCAGCTTTAAGGGGGCGCTGGACGAGCAGTACTTC
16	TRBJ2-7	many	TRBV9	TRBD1	CASSALPGQVPYEQYF	TGTGCCAGCAGCGCTTTGCCGGGACAGGTTCCCTACGAGCAGTACTTC
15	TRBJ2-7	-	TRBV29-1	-	CSVRNGRTSTYEQYF	TGCAGCGTTAGGAACGGCAGAACCAGTACCTACGAGCAGTACTTC
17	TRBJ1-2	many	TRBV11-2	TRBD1	CASSFTWESGGDYGYTF	TGTGCCAGCAGCTTCACCTGGGAGTCAGGGGGAGATTATGGGTACACCTTC
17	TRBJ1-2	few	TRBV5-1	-	CASSWGNRRCLSYGYTF	TGCGCCAGCAGCTGGGGGAACAGGAGATGTTTAAGCTATGGCTACACCTTC
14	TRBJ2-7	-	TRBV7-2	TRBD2	CASSPLPLAGTPGF	TGTGCCAGCAGCCCCCTCCCTCTAGCGGGGACCCCCGGGTTC
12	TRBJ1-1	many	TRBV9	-	CASSAINTEAFF	TGTGCCAGCAGCGCTATTAACACTGAAGCTTTCTTT
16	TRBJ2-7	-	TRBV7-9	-	CASSFPMTGASYEQYF	TGTGCCAGCAGCTTCCCGATGACGGGGGCTTCCTACGAGCAGTACTTC
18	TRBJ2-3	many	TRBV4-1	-	CASSQDNLGSGSTDTQYF	TGCGCCAGCAGCCAAGACAATCTGGGTAGCGGATCCACAGATACGCAGTATTTT
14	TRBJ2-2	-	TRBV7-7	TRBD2	CARMSSGVDGELFF	TGTGCTAGAATGTCTAGCGGGGTTGATGGGGAGCTGTTTTTT
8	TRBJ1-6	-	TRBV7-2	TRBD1	CASSSQGF	TGTGCCAGCAGCTCACAGGGGTTT
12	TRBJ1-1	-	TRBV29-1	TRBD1	CSVGTGNTEAFF	TGCAGCGTTGGGACAGGTAACACTGAAGCTTTCTTT
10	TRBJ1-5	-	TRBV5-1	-	CASNLATQHF	TGCGCCAGCAATCTCGCGACCCAGCATTTT
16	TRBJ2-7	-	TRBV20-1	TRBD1	CSAYIPGQGERGEQYF	TGCAGTGCTTACATACCGGGACAGGGGGAGCGGGGGGAGCAGTACTTC
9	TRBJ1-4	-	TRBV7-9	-	CASSLKLFF	TGCGCCAGCAGTTTAAAACTGTTTTTT
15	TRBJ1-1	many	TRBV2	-	CASLPSGIMNTEAFF	TGTGCCAGCCTCCCTTCCGGCATCATGAACACTGAAGCTTTCTTT
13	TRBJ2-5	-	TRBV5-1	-	CASSFDIQETQYF	TGCGCCAGCAGCTTTGACATCCAAGAGACCCAGTACTTC
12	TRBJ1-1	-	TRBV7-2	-	CASSFHLTEAFF	TGTGCCAGCAGCTTTCATCTCACTGAAGCTTTCTTT
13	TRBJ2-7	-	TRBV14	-	CASSQELRSEQYF	TGTGCCAGCAGCCAAGAGTTACGGTCAGAGCAGTACTTC
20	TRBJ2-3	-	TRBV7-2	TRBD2	CASSLSGGTSGGKSTDTQYF	TGTGCCAGCAGTCTCTCCGGGGGGACTAGCGGGGGGAAAAGCACAGATACGCAGTATTTT
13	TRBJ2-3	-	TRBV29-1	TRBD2	CSVPSGGRPTQYF	TGCAGCGTTCCCAGCGGGGGGCGTCCCACGCAGTATTTT
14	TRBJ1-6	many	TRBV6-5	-	CASKRGIANSPLHF	TGTGCCAGCAAGAGGGGAATAGCGAATTCACCCCTCCACTTT
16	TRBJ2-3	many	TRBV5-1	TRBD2	CASSPASGGGADTQYF	TGCGCCAGCAGCCCGGCAAGCGGGGGGGGTGCAGATACGCAGTATTTT
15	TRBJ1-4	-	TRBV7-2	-	CASSLAGLAGEKLFF	TGTGCCAGCAGCTTAGCAGGGCTAGCGGGGGAAAAACTGTTTTTT
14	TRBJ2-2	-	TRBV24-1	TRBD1	CATRGQGDTGELFF	TGTGCCACCAGAGGACAGGGGGACACCGGGGAGCTGTTTTTT
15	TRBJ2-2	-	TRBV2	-	CASKVEASGTGELFF	TGTGCCAGCAAGGTGGAGGCGTCGGGCACCGGGGAGCTGTTTTTT
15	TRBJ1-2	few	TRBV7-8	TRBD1	CASSPQPGGYYGYTF	TGTGCCAGCAGCCCCCAGCCAGGGGGCTACTATGGCTACACCTTC